Here is one T cell receptor beta chain with its context. The antigen is unknown. Profiled with immunoSEQ multiplex PCR; TCRdb holds only in-frame clones, not every one. This repertoire shows fewer than 20,000 clones, about 83% found once; its top ten account for 3.5% to 5%. The CDR3 consists of 13 residues. Germline CDR1 is SGHNT and CDR2 is YYREEE (reference sequence). Between the trimmed V and J ends, which lost 0 bases and 4 bases, there was a span of 8 bases. This specimen belongs to a study of T cell clonotyping in hematopoietic cell transplantation. General study points: Recipient TCR diversity dropped after transplant; expanded clonotypes rose from day 30 to 180. At the given depth, recipient repertoires were over 95% de novo clonotypes.

The specimen comprised PBMCs, sampled 100 days after allogeneic stem cell transplant. This TCR derives from a male patient in his sixties who had an allogeneic stem cell transplant from a related donor, so the T cells may come from the graft donor. Some clones in this sample may be carry-over from other donors' samples. The rearrangement uses TRBV5-4 and TRBJ2-7; D is undetermined. The CDR3 here is CASSLEDPYEQYF. DNA of the CDR3: TGTGCCAGCAGCTTGGAGGACCCGTACGAGCAGTACTTC. The entire variable domain, with the rest obtained from reference TRBV5-4 and TRBJ2-7, is as follows: ETGVTQSPTHLIKTRGQQVTLRCSSQSGHNTVSWYQQALGQGPQFIFQYYREEENGRGNFPPRFSGLQFPNYSSELNVNALELDDSALYLCASSLEDPYEQYFGPGTRLTVT.